One and the same sample provided the 29 T cell receptor beta chains below, sequenced in a study of cytotoxic CD8 clonotypes in ibrutinib-treated CLL. Method: immunoSEQ multiplex PCR; TCRdb's copy keeps in-frame clones and lacks some. Of fewer than 150,000 clones in the sample, around four fifths are singletons; the top ten hold less than 4%. The sample was PBMCs, taken after 24 months of ibrutinib treatment. The receptors shown here come from a human donor with chronic lymphocytic leukemia.

The rearrangement uses TRBV7-7 and TRBJ2-5; no reliable D call. Trimming pared 1 base from V and 4 bases from J, leaving 10 bases between. CDR1 is SSHAT, CDR2 FNYEAQ, per germline (reference sequence). The CDR3 length is 14 residues. CDR3 sequence (DNA): TGTGCCAGCAGCTTAGTAGGTGCCCCAGAGACCCAGTACTTC. Translated: CASSLVGAPETQYF.

The chain links TRBV5-4 to TRBJ1-4; D ambiguous. The germline CDR1 and CDR2 sequences are SGHNT and YYREEE (reference sequence). This CDR3 has 14 amino acids. Trimming shortened V by 0 bases and J by 8 bases, and 11 bases separated the two germline ends. CDR3 in amino acids: CASSLASSDEKLFF. CDR3 bases: TGTGCCAGCAGCTTGGCCAGCTCGGACGAAAAACTGTTTTTT.

The chain is built from TRBV7-9 and TRBJ2-1, with D perhaps matching TRBD1 (6 bases). V was pared by 6 bases and J by 6 bases, with 18 bases between. The CDR3 sequence is 15 residues long. Looked up from germline, CDR1 is SEHNR and CDR2 is FQNEAQ (reference sequence). This chain's CDR3 is CASRSGQKWSNEQFF. DNA for the CDR3: TGTGCCAGCAGGTCCGGACAGAAGTGGAGCAATGAGCAGTTCTTC.

The chain employs TRBV9 and TRBJ2-3, with D maybe TRBD2 (6 bases). CDR3 size: 17 residues. V was trimmed by 0 bases and J by 0 bases, leaving 14 bases between them. Germline V gives CDR1 SGDLS, CDR2 YYNGEE. DNA of the CDR3: TGTGCCAGCAGCGTAGACGGGGCGGGGTCTAGCACAGATACGCAGTATTTT. This gives the protein CASSVDGAGSSTDTQYF.

The chain carries TRBV30 and TRBJ2-7, with a weak D call TRBD2 (8 bases). The length of the CDR3 is 15 residues. Germline CDR1 is GTSNPN and CDR2 is SVGIG (reference sequence). Trimming removed 4 bases at V and 1 base at J, with 17 bases between. The CDR3 DNA reads TGTGCCTGGACTGATAGCGGGACAGCATCCTACGAGCAGTACTTC. The encoded protein is CAWTDSGTASYEQYF.

V usage is TRBV9 and J usage is TRBJ2-7; 7 bases align to TRBD1. Losses at the gene ends were 0 bases for V and 4 bases for J; bases not matched to a gene: 7. The CDR3 has 15 amino acids. The V gene's germline CDR1 is SGDLS and CDR2 YYNGEE. For the CDR3, the DNA is TGTGCCAGCAGCGTAGGGTGGACAGGTGAATACGAGCAGTACTTC. It specifies CASSVGWTGEYEQYF.

This sequence joins TRBV28 and TRBJ2-5, with D perhaps matching TRBD1 (6 bases). Per the germline V gene, CDR1 is MDHEN and CDR2 is SYDVKM. With 2 bases removed from V and 2 bases from J, the gap between germline ends came to 12 bases. This CDR3 is built from 15 residues. CDR3 protein: CASSLGGQLQETQYF. The CDR3 nucleotides are TGTGCCAGCAGTTTAGGCGGACAGTTACAAGAGACCCAGTACTTC.

This rearrangement joins TRBV6-1 to TRBJ2-3, with TRBD2 identical over 15 bases. The CDR3 extends over 17 amino acids. V lost 4 bases to trimming and J lost 3 bases; unmatched junction nucleotides: 5. The germline V gene has CDR1 MNHNS and CDR2 SASEGT. CDR3 nucleotide sequence: TGTGCCAGCAGTGCAATAGGGACTAGCGGGGGGACAGATACGCAGTATTTT. Protein: CASSAIGTSGGTDTQYF.

The chain has TRBV19 and TRBJ2-3; TRBD2 might be the D (5 bases). The CDR3 has 14 residues. CDR1 LNHDA and CDR2 SQIVND come from the germline V gene (reference sequence). Trimming stripped 3 bases from V and 2 bases from J, with 9 bases between. CDR3 in DNA: TGTGCCAGTAGTATCGGGGTGCACACAGATACGCAGTATTTT. Protein sequence: CASSIGVHTDTQYF.

This chain joins TRBV28 and TRBJ1-1; D might be TRBD1 (6 bases). V lost 6 bases and J lost 6, with 17 bases in between. The V gene's germline CDR1 is MDHEN and CDR2 SYDVKM. The CDR3 loop spans 14 amino acids. The chain's CDR3 is CASSFSTPGAEAFF. The CDR3 nucleotides read TGTGCCAGCAGCTTCTCTACCCCAGGGGCTGAAGCTTTCTTT.

V and J are TRBV29-1 and TRBJ1-2; D unresolved. The CDR3 extends over 12 amino acids. The ends were cut back, 4 bases at V and 2 bases at J, with 8 bases in the middle. Germline assignment: CDR1 SQVTM and CDR2 ANQGSEA. The CDR3 coding sequence is TGCAGCGTTGCCCCCGGGAACTATGGCTACACCTTC. The encoded protein is CSVAPGNYGYTF.

The chain recombines TRBV28 with TRBJ1-2; TRBD1 matches 11 bases. The germline CDR1 and CDR2 sequences are MDHEN and SYDVKM. CDR3 length equals 13 residues. Losses at the gene ends were 6 bases for V and 8 bases for J; bases not matched to a gene: 5. The CDR3 loop is CASRGTGGRGYTF. The CDR3 region has the DNA TGTGCCAGCAGAGGGACAGGGGGTCGGGGCTACACCTTC.

The genes are TRBV4-3 and TRBJ2-3; D is possibly TRBD2 (6 bases). Per the germline V gene, CDR1 is LGHNA and CDR2 is YSLEER. Trimming cost V 2 bases and J 3 bases, with 9 bases left between them. The CDR3 sequence is 14 residues long. As DNA, the CDR3 is TGCGCCAGCAGCCAACTAGCGAGAACAGATACGCAGTATTTT. Translated: CASSQLARTDTQYF.

The gene calls are TRBV27 and TRBJ1-2; 9 nucleotides match TRBD1. CDR1 and CDR2 (germline): MNHEY, SMNVEV (reference sequence). The CDR3 totals 14 residues. J gave up 4 bases and V 5 bases, and 5 bases lay outside the gene matches. For the CDR3, the DNA is TGTGCCAGCAGTCTCTCGACAGGGGGCTATGGCTACACCTTC. Amino acids: CASSLSTGGYGYTF.

J is TRBJ1-1 and V is TRBV2, with D possibly being TRBD1 (6 bases). The CDR3 has 13 residues. CDR1 is SNHLY and CDR2 is FYNNEI in the germline V gene. Trimming took 7 bases from V and 6 from J, leaving 15 bases between them. CDR3 bases: TGTGCCAGCACAACAGGGCGGTCCTCTGAAGCTTTCTTT. Protein product: CASTTGRSSEAFF.

V gene TRBV5-4 combines with J gene TRBJ1-2, with a possible D match to TRBD1 (5 bases). The V end lost 4 bases, the J end lost 5 bases, and 12 bases lay between the germline ends. CDR1 and CDR2 from the germline V gene are SGHNT and YYREEE (reference sequence). This CDR3 region has 13 residues. The CDR3 region is CASSRDPLYGYTF. CDR3 sequence (DNA): TGTGCCAGCAGCAGGGACCCCCTATATGGCTACACCTTC.

This chain joins TRBV7-2 and TRBJ2-1, with 8 bases that match TRBD1. This CDR3 has 17 residues. In germline, CDR1 is SGHTA, CDR2 FQGNSA. V lost 5 bases, J lost 9 bases, and 18 bases stayed unmatched. This CDR3 reads CASSPRTGLFLTSEQFF. The CDR3 bases are TGTGCCAGCAGCCCCCGGACAGGGTTGTTTCTTACGAGTGAGCAGTTCTTC.

The V gene is TRBV5-1, the J gene TRBJ2-2; 16 bases line up with TRBD2. Germline assignment: CDR1 SGHRS and CDR2 YFSETQ. V lost 4 bases, J lost 6 bases, and 6 bases stayed unmatched. This CDR3 comprises 17 residues. Written as DNA, the CDR3 is TGCGCCAGCAGCCCGGGACTAGCGGGGGGGCATCCCGGGGAGCTGTTTTTT. Residues: CASSPGLAGGHPGELFF. Filled out from reference TRBV5-1 and TRBJ2-2, the complete variable domain reads KAGVTQTPRYLIKTRGQQVTLSCSPISGHRSVSWYQQTPGQGLQFLFEYFSETQRNKGNFPGRFSGRQFSNSRSEMNVSTLELGDSALYLCASSPGLAGGHPGELFFGEGSRLTVL.

V and J are TRBV12-5 and TRBJ2-1, with TRBD2 matching over 12 bases. Germline V lookup: CDR1 LGHNT, CDR2 FRNRAP. The CDR3 spans 17 residues. The V and J ends lost 2 bases and 4 bases, in that order; junction bases with no gene match: 6. The CDR3 loop is CASGLTRTSGEYNEQFF. CDR3 nucleotide sequence: TGTGCTAGTGGTTTGACAAGGACTAGCGGGGAATACAATGAGCAGTTCTTC.

J is TRBJ1-4 and V is TRBV7-8; D uncertain. CDR3 length equals 13 residues. The germline V gene has CDR1 SGHVS and CDR2 FQNEAQ. The V end lost 4 bases, the J end lost 5 bases, and 8 bases lay between the germline ends. Here the CDR3 DNA reads TGTGCCAGCAGCTCAAATCCGAATGAAAAACTGTTTTTT. It is translated as CASSSNPNEKLFF.

The gene calls are TRBV6-1 and TRBJ1-5; D gene ambiguous. V was trimmed by 5 bases and J by 0 bases, leaving 11 bases between them. This CDR3 is 15 amino acids long. CDR1 MNHNS and CDR2 SASEGT come from the germline V gene. CDR3 in DNA: TGTGCCAGCAGTCCCGGGTCTTATAGCAATCAGCCCCAGCATTTT. Translated, it gives CASSPGSYSNQPQHF.

Only a few counts were recorded for this clone. The CDR3 spells CAWRKTAHSGNTIYF. The DNA for the CDR3 is TGTGCCTGGAGGAAGACAGCGCACTCTGGAAACACCATATATTTT. This chain uses TRBV30 with TRBJ1-3, with a possible D match to TRBD1 (5 bases). CDR1 is GTSNPN, CDR2 SVGIG, per germline (reference sequence). V was cut by 3 bases and J by 0 bases, with 12 bases left in between. This CDR3 comprises 15 residues.

The gene calls are TRBV5-6 and TRBJ1-2; maybe TRBD1 (5 bases). In germline, CDR1 is SGHDT, CDR2 YYEEEE. There are 14 residues in the CDR3. Deletions cut 7 bases from V and 4 bases from J, with 17 bases between. CDR3 sequence: CASGTPGRLYGYTF. The CDR3 nucleotides read TGTGCCAGCGGGACGCCGGGACGGCTCTATGGCTACACCTTC.

The J gene is TRBJ2-1, the V gene TRBV28, with 12 positions matching TRBD2. Per germline, CDR1 MDHEN and CDR2 SYDVKM. The trim removed 6 bases at V and 5 bases at J, leaving 5 bases unmatched. This CDR3 is built from 15 residues. CDR3 protein: CASRLRLAGDNEQFF. The CDR3 DNA is TGTGCCAGCAGATTGAGACTAGCGGGGGACAATGAGCAGTTCTTC.

The chain has TRBV19 and TRBJ2-4, with a weak D call TRBD1 (6 bases). This CDR3 contains 12 residues. Looked up from germline, CDR1 is LNHDA and CDR2 is SQIVND (reference sequence). Trimming pared 3 bases from V and 15 bases from J, leaving 15 bases between. The CDR3 loop reads CASSMPTRTVYF. The CDR3 DNA reads as TGTGCCAGTAGTATGCCAACAAGGACAGTGTACTTC. The full variable domain, its missing parts supplied by reference TRBV19 and TRBJ2-4, is DGGITQSPKYLFRKEGQNVTLSCEQNLNHDAMYWYRQDPGQGLRLIYYSQIVNDFQKGDIAEGYSVSREKKESFPLTVTSAQKNPTAFYLCASSMPTRTVYFGAGTRLSVL.

The rearrangement joins TRBV6-1 to TRBJ1-1; D uncertain. The V gene's germline CDR1 is MNHNS and CDR2 SASEGT. This CDR3 has 14 residues. Trimming stripped 7 bases from V and 0 bases from J, with 12 bases between. CDR3 bases: TGTGCCAGCAAGACCGGGCCACTGAACACTGAAGCTTTCTTT. Protein sequence: CASKTGPLNTEAFF.

The chain joins TRBV27 to TRBJ2-7, with 11 bases fitting TRBD1. Trimming removed 3 bases from V and 7 bases from J; junction bases left unmatched: 5. Germline V gene data show CDR1 as MNHEY and CDR2 as SMNVEV (reference sequence). The CDR3 length is 14 residues. The CDR3 nucleotides read TGTGCCAGCAGTTTGGCGGGACAGGGGGGTGAGCAGTACTTC. Translating it yields CASSLAGQGGEQYF.

The gene calls are TRBV7-3 and TRBJ2-7; 7 bases align to TRBD2. CDR1 SGHTA and CDR2 FQGTGA come from the germline V gene. Trimming cost V 1 base and J 1 base; bases outside gene matches: 4. The CDR3 sequence is 15 residues long. The CDR3 protein is CASSLMASGSYEQYF. The CDR3 DNA sequence: TGTGCCAGCAGCTTAATGGCTAGCGGATCCTACGAGCAGTACTTC. Full variable domain (outside the CDR3, taken from reference TRBV7-3 and TRBJ2-7): GAGVSQTPSNKVTEKGKYVELRCDPISGHTALYWYRQSLGQGPEFLIYFQGTGAADDSGLPNDRFFAVRPEGSVSTLKIQRTERGDSAVYLCASSLMASGSYEQYFGPGTRLTVT.

V gene TRBV5-6 combines with J gene TRBJ1-5; 8 positions match TRBD1. V lost 4 bases and J lost 0; bases outside the gene matches: 3. Looked up from germline, CDR1 is SGHDT and CDR2 is YYEEEE. The CDR3 is made up of 15 amino acids. The CDR3 nucleotides read TGTGCCAGCAGCAGGACAGGGATTAGCAATCAGCCCCAGCATTTT. The encoded protein is CASSRTGISNQPQHF.